This T cell receptor (beta chain) is from a study of regulatory T cells in long-lasting Graves disease. About the study: Those Graves' patients who were newly diagnosed had been on antithyroid drugs under 3 months.

The V end lost 5 bases, the J end lost 10 bases, and 15 bases lay between the germline ends. There are 13 residues in the CDR3. Germline CDR1 MDHEN, CDR2 SYDVKM. For TCR beta, libraries came from iRepertoire HTBI primers and Arm-PCR of CDR3 regions. TCRdb itself ran the multiplex PCR reads through MiXCR, one entry per CDR3 protein. This sample has around 460,000 distinct CDR3 sequences, with roughly 15% found just once. On this clonotype: A single base separates this from a much larger clone, so it may be a read error.

The time point here: newly diagnosed GD, antithyroid drugs for less than 3 months. With RNA extracted from PBMCs as input, the TCR library was made. The same sample was also used in a study of T cells in Graves' hyperthyroidism and ophthalmopathy. That work contributes: Lactation, pregnancy, other autoimmune disease or uncontrolled infection led to exclusion of patients.

The material was peripheral blood mononuclear cells (PBMCs), obtained at new diagnosis, from a patient treated with antithyroid drugs. This TCR was recovered from a woman in her fifties or sixties with Graves disease. The rearrangement joins TRBV28 to TRBJ2-1; D gene ambiguous. CDR3 in amino acids: CASSGKTTREQFF. In DNA form, the CDR3 reads TGTGCCAGCAGTGGGAAAACCACGAGGGAGCAGTTCTTC.